This TCR beta chain was sequenced in a study of T cell repertoires in ileal Crohn's disease. From germline, CDR1 is SGHRS and CDR2 YFSETQ. The CDR3 totals 15 residues. Trimming cost V 4 bases and J 4 bases; bases outside gene matches: 9. The assay was immunoSEQ multiplex PCR, and TCRdb's table has in-frame clones only and misses some. The data show approximately 2,500 clones, 95% to 98% seen once. The clonotype comes from an adult with Crohn's disease. The chain employs TRBV5-1 and TRBJ2-5, with 8 bases aligning to TRBD2. The sequencing input was ileal tissue. DNA of the CDR3: TGCGCCAGCAGCCCCGGTAGCGGGAATTCAGAGACCCAGTACTTC. It translates to CASSPGSGNSETQYF.